This T cell receptor beta chain was sequenced for a study of persistence of HIV-infected CD4 T cells. Anti-CD3/anti-CD28 beads served as a nonspecific positive control stimulus. CD4+ T cells upregulating both CD40 ligand and CD69 were sorted as responding cells. CD8-depleted PBMCs were stimulated 18 hours with anti-CD28/CD49d costimulation, CD40-blocking antibody and enfuvirtide. The study's findings and limits: Compared with CD3/CD28-stimulated cells, CMV- and Gag-responding cells showed lower TCRbeta richness. Antigen-responding cells were enriched for degenerate expanded CDR3beta sequences.

About this clone itself: What it binds is not known.

CDR3 length: 16 residues. Trimming at V came to 3 bases and at J to 5 bases, leaving 10 bases not matched to a gene. Germline values: CDR1 MNHEY, CDR2 SMNVEV (reference sequence). The immunoSEQ assay was version 4, run in survey mode. TCRdb's table, derived via immunoSEQ multiplex PCR, lists solely in-frame clones and lacks some. The repertoire holds roughly 43,000 clones, with roughly 90% as singletons. This TCR was recovered from an adult man with HIV who was CMV-seropositive. The source was CD4+ T cells sorted from PBMCs after roughly 18-hour stimulation, collected from a patient who received antiretroviral therapy. The genes are TRBV27 and TRBJ1-1; 9 bases fit TRBD1. The DNA for the CDR3 is TGTGCCAGCAGTTTCCACTCGACAGGGGGGAATACTGAAGCTTTCTTT. This encodes CASSFHSTGGNTEAFF.